This TCR beta chain was sequenced in a study of identifying expanded T cells in peripheral blood. Study conclusions and caveats: Roughly two-week clone count variance significantly increased as total template count grew. Over two and four weeks, about 15 and 18 clones changed, versus 1.2 between replicates.

Measured with immunoSEQ multiplex PCR; TCRdb has only the in-frame clones, and not every one. The sample has over 65,000 clones, around 90% seen once. On this clone itself: Its antigen is not known.

V gave up 7 bases and J gave up 10 bases; unmatched junction bases: 8. Germline V gene data show CDR1 as SQVTM and CDR2 as ANQGSEA. This CDR3 has 12 amino acids. No infections or other immune events were documented during collection. Sequenced: blood. The V gene is TRBV29-1, the J gene TRBJ2-1; 9 bases align to TRBD1. This clonotype was sampled from a person aged 18 to 69 in good health. In DNA form, the CDR3 reads TGCAGCGCATACCCACAGGGGGCCGAGCAGTTCTTC. Its protein is CSAYPQGAEQFF.